This paragraph covers one TCR beta chain sequence. The sample comes from a study of blood T cell repertoires in COVID-19. Study as a whole: PBMCs, B-cell-depleted T cells, or T cells were the source of the cDNA or gDNA that made up the material.

Clones were sequenced by immunoSEQ multiplex PCR, and TCRdb holds only the in-frame ones, with some missing. This table has about 170,000 clones, roughly 90% appearing once. V dropped 6 bases and J dropped 2 bases, with 11 bases sitting between them. This CDR3 has 14 residues. Per germline, CDR1 KGHSH and CDR2 LQKENI. It was during active infection that Seattle patients were enrolled and then longitudinally followed. The chain links TRBV18 to TRBJ2-1; tentative D call: TRBD2 (6 bases). The sequencing input was peripheral blood. This receptor was taken from a woman between 55 and 75 years old with COVID-19, enrolled during active disease. The CDR3, as DNA: TGTGCCAGCTCGTCCGGGACTCCCTACAATGAGCAGTTCTTC. Amino acid sequence: CASSSGTPYNEQFF. Complete variable domain (other parts from reference TRBV18 and TRBJ2-1): NAGVMQNPRHLVRRRGQEARLRCSPMKGHSHVYWYRQLPEEGLKFMVYLQKENIIDESGMPKERFSAEFPKEGPSILRIQQVVRGDSAAYFCASSSGTPYNEQFFGPGTRLTVL.